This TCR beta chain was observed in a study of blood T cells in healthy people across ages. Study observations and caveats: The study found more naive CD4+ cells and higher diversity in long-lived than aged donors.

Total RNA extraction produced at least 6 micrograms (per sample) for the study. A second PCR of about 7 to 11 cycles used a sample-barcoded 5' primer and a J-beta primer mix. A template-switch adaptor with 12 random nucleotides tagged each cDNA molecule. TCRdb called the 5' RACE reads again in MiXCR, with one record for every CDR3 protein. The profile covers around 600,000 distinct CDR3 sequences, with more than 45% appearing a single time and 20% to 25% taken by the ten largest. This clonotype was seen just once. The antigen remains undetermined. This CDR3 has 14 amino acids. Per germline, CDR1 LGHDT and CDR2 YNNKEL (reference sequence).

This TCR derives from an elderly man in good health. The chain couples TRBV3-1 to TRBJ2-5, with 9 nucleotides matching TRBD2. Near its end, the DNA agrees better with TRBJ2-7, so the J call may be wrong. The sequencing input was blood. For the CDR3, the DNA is TGTGCCAGCGGGGTAGCGGGAGTAGCCTACGAGCAGTACTTC. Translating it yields CASGVAGVAYEQYF.